This T cell receptor beta chain was sequenced in a study of cytomegalovirus exposure and HLA in healthy donors. Amplification used 60 Vbeta primers and 13 Jbeta primers. Clones were read by immunoSEQ multiplex PCR, and TCRdb kept only the in-frame ones, dropping some. The sample has 150,000 or so clones; more than 9.5% are singletons. Germline V lookup: CDR1 MGHRA, CDR2 YSYEKL. The CDR3 is made up of 15 amino acids. V shed 4 bases, J shed 5 bases, and the junction held 3 bases outside the gene matches. Study-wide results and caveats: Sequences of the TCR beta chain were said to predict the HLA-A and HLA-B alleles of most subjects accurately. Among CMV-associated TCR beta chains, most appeared HLA-restricted in a later analysis.

In regard to this clone: As yet, its antigen is unknown.

Sequencing was performed on PBMCs. The sequence came from a man between 45 and 60 years old in good health and CMV-seronegative. The chain links TRBV4-1 to TRBJ2-1; 12 nucleotides align to TRBD1. The CDR3 spells CASSPGQGANNEQFF. In DNA, the CDR3 is TGCGCCAGCAGCCCGGGACAGGGGGCGAACAATGAGCAGTTCTTC.